Shown below are 30 T cell receptor beta chains from a single sample sequenced in a study of blood T cell repertoires in COVID-19. The protocol was immunoSEQ multiplex PCR, while the TCRdb copy is restricted to in-frame clones and leaves out a portion. The sample lists hundreds of thousands of clones; roughly 90% were seen once. The sequencing input was PBMCs or T cells enriched from blood (not recorded which). These receptors were taken from a woman in her twenties or thirties who had recovered from COVID-19.

This clone was picked up one time. The genes are TRBV7-9 and TRBJ1-6; 7 positions match TRBD1. Germline CDR1 reads SEHNR; CDR2 reads FQNEAQ (reference sequence). The CDR3 runs to 15 residues. J lost 9 bases, V lost 4 bases, and 9 bases had no gene match. The CDR3: CASSWDSEGSSPLHF. In DNA form, the CDR3 reads TGTGCCAGCAGCTGGGACAGCGAAGGGAGTTCACCCCTCCACTTT.

The chain uses TRBV4-3 and TRBJ1-5; D ambiguous. The CDR3 extends over 15 amino acids. V lost 1 base, J lost 9 bases, and 16 bases lay in between. Germline assignment: CDR1 LGHNA and CDR2 YSLEER. The CDR3 reads CASSQGIETSWPQHF. CDR3 in DNA: TGCGCCAGCAGCCAAGGAATAGAAACCTCATGGCCCCAGCATTTT.

The chain links TRBV28 to TRBJ1-2; D gene uncertain. This CDR3 is 11 amino acids long. The germline V gene encodes CDR1 MDHEN and CDR2 SYDVKM. The CDR3 DNA reads TGTGCGTTGGGAGCTAACTATGGCTACACCTTC. Its protein product is CALGANYGYTF.

This clone was seen a handful of times. V usage is TRBV4-1 and J usage is TRBJ2-7; TRBD1 agrees at 8 bases. Germline V lookup: CDR1 MGHRA, CDR2 YSYEKL. The CDR3 has 15 residues. Trimming at V came to 4 bases and at J to 2 bases, leaving 7 bases not matched to a gene. The CDR3, as DNA: TGCGCCAGCAGCCGGGCCGGGACAGGAACCTACGAGCAGTACTTC. Its protein product is CASSRAGTGTYEQYF.

This clone appeared once. The V call is TRBV7-9, the J call TRBJ1-6; no clear D gene. The CDR3 is made up of 15 amino acids. Germline V gene data show CDR1 as SEHNR and CDR2 as FQNEAQ (reference sequence). With 5 bases removed from V and 7 bases from J, the gap between germline ends came to 15 bases. The CDR3: CASSRRTGSNSPLHF. DNA of the CDR3: TGTGCCAGCAGCCGGAGGACGGGTTCAAATTCACCCCTCCACTTT.

The V and J genes are TRBV7-2 and TRBJ2-2; 11 bases are a match to TRBD2. The V gene end was trimmed by 2 bases and the J gene end by 0 bases; junction bases not matched to a gene: 8. This CDR3 is 19 amino acids long. The germline V gene has CDR1 SGHTA and CDR2 FQGNSA. CDR3 protein: CASSLLPTSGVSNTGELFF. As DNA, the CDR3 is TGTGCCAGCAGCTTACTCCCGACTAGCGGGGTATCGAACACCGGGGAGCTGTTTTTT.

The V and J genes are TRBV15 and TRBJ2-1; TRBD2 matches at 7 bases. The CDR3 has 14 residues. After removal of 3 bases from V and 8 bases from J, the junction contained 7 bases not matched to a gene. Germline values: CDR1 LNHNV, CDR2 YYDKDF (reference sequence). The CDR3 sequence is CATSSRLASDEQFF. For the CDR3, the DNA is TGTGCCACCAGCAGCCGACTAGCCAGCGATGAGCAGTTCTTC.

The chain uses TRBV30 and TRBJ2-1, with no clear D. Per germline, CDR1 GTSNPN and CDR2 SVGIG (reference sequence). Trimming took 0 bases from V and 8 from J, leaving 14 bases between them. CDR3 length: 14 residues. Here the CDR3 reads CAWSVWRNPHEQFF. In DNA, the CDR3 is TGTGCCTGGAGTGTTTGGCGGAACCCCCATGAGCAGTTCTTC. Using reference TRBV30 and TRBJ2-1 for the parts outside the CDR3, the full variable domain is SQTIHQWPATLVQPVGSPLSLECTVEGTSNPNLYWYRQAAGRGLQLLFYSVGIGQISSEVPQNLSASRPQDRQFILSSKKLLLSDSGFYLCAWSVWRNPHEQFFGPGTRLTVL.

V and J are TRBV11-3 and TRBJ1-4, with no clear D. The germline V and J ends were trimmed by 0 bases and 5 bases, with 10 bases remaining between them. There are 15 residues in the CDR3. Germline CDR1 is SGHNT and CDR2 is YENEEA. The CDR3 reads CASSLEGRWNEKLFF. CDR3 bases: TGTGCCAGCAGCTTAGAGGGCAGGTGGAATGAAAAACTGTTTTTT.

This chain connects TRBV15 to TRBJ2-7; possible D gene TRBD1, 6 bases. V lost 0 bases, J lost 4 bases, and 10 bases lay in between. The germline V gene has CDR1 LNHNV and CDR2 YYDKDF (reference sequence). The CDR3 is made up of 14 amino acids. CDR3: CATSRDGTTYEQYF. The CDR3 coding sequence is TGTGCCACCAGCAGAGATGGGACAACTTACGAGCAGTACTTC.

The chain recombines TRBV29-1 with TRBJ1-1, with a possible D match to TRBD1 (5 bases). The V and J ends lost 1 base and 5 bases respectively, with 17 bases between them. Germline values: CDR1 SQVTM, CDR2 ANQGSEA. This CDR3 spans 15 amino acids. CDR3 loop: CSVEVRGMVRTEAFF. Written as DNA, the CDR3 is TGCAGCGTTGAAGTTAGGGGAATGGTGCGGACTGAAGCTTTCTTT.

This chain joins TRBV10-3 and TRBJ1-2; TRBD1 agrees at 7 bases. CDR3 length: 21 amino acids. CDR1 is ENHRY and CDR2 is SYGVKD in the germline V gene. Unmatched junction bases numbered 24, after V lost 5 bases and J lost 0 bases. CDR3 nucleotide sequence: TGTGCCATCAGTCGGGACAGAAACACTATCCCTTCTAGTATTGCTAACTATGGCTACACCTTC. This translates into CAISRDRNTIPSSIANYGYTF.

This clone was detected a few times. The rearrangement joins TRBV24-1 to TRBJ2-1, with a weak D call TRBD2 (6 bases). CDR3 length equals 13 residues. Deletions cut 5 bases from V and 7 bases from J, with 11 bases between. Germline assignment: CDR1 KGHDR and CDR2 SFDVKD. The chain's CDR3 is CATSVPGENEQFF. DNA for the CDR3: TGTGCCACCAGTGTCCCGGGGGAGAATGAGCAGTTCTTC.

The chain joins TRBV10-1 to TRBJ1-5; D is perhaps TRBD1 (6 bases). The CDR3 contains 16 residues. Trimming left V 7 bases short and J 2 bases short, with 18 bases between. Germline lookup yields CDR1 WNHNN and CDR2 SYGVQD (reference sequence). CDR3 sequence (DNA): TGCGCCAGCATTGGAAAGGGGGTATCGGGCAATCAGCCCCAGCATTTT. This translates into CASIGKGVSGNQPQHF.

This clone turned up a few times. The chain employs TRBV2 and TRBJ1-2, with D possibly being TRBD1 (5 bases). Germline assignment: CDR1 SNHLY and CDR2 FYNNEI. The V end was cut by 4 bases, the J end by 1 base, with 7 bases between. The CDR3 runs to 13 residues. The CDR3 reads CASSVTDNYGYTF. The CDR3 bases are TGTGCCAGCAGTGTGACAGATAACTATGGCTACACCTTC.

This clone has just one count. The V call is TRBV28, the J call TRBJ2-7; 8 bases fit TRBD1. Germline lookup yields CDR1 MDHEN and CDR2 SYDVKM. With 5 bases clipped from V and 4 bases from J, the junction kept 10 bases outside the gene matches. This CDR3 has 15 amino acids. The CDR3 reads CASSRQGHSGYEQYF. CDR3 sequence (DNA): TGTGCCAGCAGTCGACAGGGGCACTCCGGGTACGAGCAGTACTTC.

This chain links TRBV10-1 with TRBJ2-1, with 11 bases matching TRBD2. Trimming removed 0 bases from V and 2 bases from J; junction bases left unmatched: 6. The CDR3 runs to 18 residues. Germline CDR1 reads WNHNN; CDR2 reads SYGVQD (reference sequence). This chain's CDR3 is CASSESTSGSNTYNEQFF. CDR3 nucleotides: TGCGCCAGCAGTGAGTCAACTAGCGGGAGTAATACCTACAATGAGCAGTTCTTC.

This clone has a single count. The chain links TRBV2 to TRBJ1-2; 7 positions agree with TRBD1. The CDR3 spans 14 residues. J gave up 9 bases and V 10 bases, and 17 bases lay outside the gene matches. Germline lookup yields CDR1 SNHLY and CDR2 FYNNEI. The CDR3 DNA reads TGTGCCATCCCCCGGGCCGGGACAGATATGAGCTACACCTTC. Its translation is CAIPRAGTDMSYTF.

The rearrangement uses TRBV7-9 and TRBJ1-2; 9 positions match TRBD1. Looked up from germline, CDR1 is SEHNR and CDR2 is FQNEAQ (reference sequence). The CDR3 is made up of 15 amino acids. Trimming cost V 1 base and J 2 bases; bases outside gene matches: 2. This CDR3 is CASSLGQGVNYGYTF. DNA for the CDR3: TGTGCCAGCAGCTTAGGACAGGGGGTGAACTATGGCTACACCTTC.

This clone was seen only once. The chain uses TRBV5-4 and TRBJ2-5; TRBD1 aligns across 8 bases. The germline CDR1 and CDR2 sequences are SGHNT and YYREEE (reference sequence). The CDR3 runs 13 residues. V shed 3 bases and J 3 bases; nucleotides not matched to a gene: 1. CDR3 coding DNA: TGTGCCAGCAGCTACAGGGGGGAAGAGACCCAGTACTTC. This encodes CASSYRGEETQYF.

The CDR3 DNA reads as TGTGCCAGCAGAACCACTAATGAGCAGTTCTTC. Residues: CASRTTNEQFF. The chain has TRBV12-3 or TRBV12-4 and TRBJ2-1; D is undetermined. CDR3 length: 11 residues. V was clipped by 6 bases and J by 7 bases, with 7 bases between them.

The rearrangement uses TRBV2 and TRBJ1-2; TRBD1 matches at 8 bases. CDR1 and CDR2 from the germline V gene are SNHLY and FYNNEI. V was pared by 7 bases and J by 4 bases, with 8 bases of the junction left unmatched. There are 14 residues in the CDR3. CDR3 sequence (DNA): TGTGCCAGCATATTAGGACAGGGCCTCTATGGCTACACCTTC. It encodes CASILGQGLYGYTF.

The chain carries TRBV3-1 (or the pseudogene TRBV3-2) and TRBJ1-2, with 10 bases matching TRBD1. CDR3 size: 15 residues. Germline V CDR1 and CDR2: LGHDT, YNNKEL (reference sequence). V dropped 1 base and J dropped 4; count of bases not matched to a gene: 3. CDR3 nucleotide sequence: TGTGCCAGCAGCCAAGGAGGGGACAGGGGCTATGGCTACACCTTC. This translates into CASSQGGDRGYGYTF.

The CDR3 DNA sequence: TGCGCCAGCAGCACCAGGGGGTCTGGGGAGACCCAGTACTTC. This sequence encodes CASSTRGSGETQYF. V and J are TRBV5-1 and TRBJ2-5; 7 positions match TRBD1. This CDR3 has 14 residues. V lost 4 bases, J lost 5 bases, and 8 bases stayed unmatched. The germline V gene has CDR1 SGHRS and CDR2 YFSETQ.

The chain couples TRBV7-9 to TRBJ2-2, with D hard to call. V was cut by 9 bases and J by 3 bases, with 14 bases left in between. The CDR3 totals 14 residues. Looked up from germline, CDR1 is SEHNR and CDR2 is FQNEAQ (reference sequence). The DNA for the CDR3 is TGTGCCAGTACCCAAACAGTAGACACCGGGGAGCTGTTTTTT. Amino acid sequence: CASTQTVDTGELFF. The full variable domain, completed using reference TRBV7-9 and TRBJ2-2, is DTGVSQNPRHKITKRGQNVTFRCDPISEHNRLYWYRQTLGQGPEFLTYFQNEAQLEKSRLLSDRFSAERPKGSFSTLEIQRTEQGDSAMYLCASTQTVDTGELFFGEGSRLTVL.

The V gene is TRBV6-5, the J gene TRBJ1-1, with D unclear. There are 11 residues in the CDR3. Germline V gives CDR1 MNHEY, CDR2 SVGAGI. V was clipped by 2 bases and J by 6 bases, with 4 bases between them. The CDR3 nucleotides are TGTGCCAGCAGTTACGGGCCTGAAGCTTTCTTT. It is translated as CASSYGPEAFF.

This clone occurred once. The chain is built from TRBV27 and TRBJ2-1; D may be TRBD2 (6 bases). The V gene's germline CDR1 is MNHEY and CDR2 SMNVEV (reference sequence). The CDR3 length is 12 residues. Trimming took off 6 bases at V and 9 bases at J, with 12 bases between the two ends. DNA of the CDR3: TGTGCCAGCAGAAACCCCGGGGGTGAGCAGTTCTTC. Encoded protein: CASRNPGGEQFF.

This chain links TRBV21-1 with TRBJ2-7; the DNA was not compared with TRBD2, the D call given in the table. TRBV21-1 is termed a pseudogene. The CDR3 consists of 14 residues. The CDR3 DNA reads TGTGCCAGCAGCACGGCCGGGTTCGCCTACGAGCAGTACTTC. Its translation: CASSTAGFAYEQYF.

V and J are TRBV6-5 and TRBJ1-4, with D maybe TRBD1 (6 bases). Germline CDR1 MNHEY, CDR2 SVGAGI. Trimming cost V 7 bases and J 10 bases, with 16 bases left between them. This CDR3 spans 13 amino acids. The CDR3 protein is CASTTGGLRKLFF. The CDR3, as DNA: TGTGCCAGCACGACAGGCGGGTTACGAAAACTGTTTTTT.

V is TRBV4-1 and J is TRBJ2-7; D may be TRBD1 (6 bases). V lost 0 bases to trimming and J lost 3 bases, with 18 bases between them. In germline, CDR1 is MGHRA, CDR2 YSYEKL. There are 17 residues in the CDR3. CDR3 protein: CASSQDDKRGQRYEQYF. The CDR3 bases are TGCGCCAGCAGCCAAGATGATAAAAGGGGACAACGCTACGAGCAGTACTTC.